This is a list of T cell receptor beta chains from one sample in a study of shared clonotypes between healthy human individuals. The protocol was immunoSEQ multiplex PCR, while the TCRdb copy is restricted to in-frame clones and leaves out a portion. The sample records hundreds of thousands of clones, about 74% being singletons. The sequenced sample was memory CD4+ T cells sorted from blood. All receptors come from a woman aged 25 to 39 in good health. Both conserved end residues are part of each CDR3. The D gene is left open where the match is weak. Only some rows state a clone size, as once, few, many or a class for expanded clones.

CDR3 protein,CDR3 DNA,V gene,D gene,clone size,J gene
CATSSLTGAREKLFF,TGTGCCACCAGCAGTCTGACAGGGGCGCGGGAAAAACTGTTTTTT,TRBV15,TRBD1,NA,TRBJ1-4
CASSGSAGNTEAFF,TGTGCCAGCTCAGGCTCGGCGGGGAACACTGAAGCTTTCTTT,TRBV6-5,NA,few,TRBJ1-1
CASSVLAGGTDTQYF,TGTGCCAGCAGCGTCCTAGCGGGAGGCACAGATACGCAGTATTTT,TRBV9,TRBD2,once,TRBJ2-3
CASSQGGAYNQPQHF,TGTGCCAGCAGCCAGGGGGGCGCCTACAATCAGCCCCAGCATTTT,TRBV7-2,TRBD1,NA,TRBJ1-5
CSARDSPETQYF,TGCAGCGCTCGCGACAGCCCGGAGACCCAGTACTTC,TRBV29-1,NA,NA,TRBJ2-5
CASRPLAGGNEQFF,TGTGCCAGTAGACCTCTAGCGGGGGGGAATGAGCAGTTCTTC,TRBV19,TRBD2,NA,TRBJ2-1
CASTSQERGETQYF,TGTGCCAGCACTTCGCAGGAGAGAGGGGAGACCCAGTACTTC,TRBV6-1,NA,NA,TRBJ2-5
CASTRSTSGTTGELFF,TGTGCCAGCACCCGATCGACTAGCGGGACCACCGGGGAGCTGTTTTTT,TRBV2,TRBD2,NA,TRBJ2-2
CASNTPAGSSYEQYF,TGTGCCAGCAATACCCCTGCGGGGAGCTCCTACGAGCAGTACTTC,TRBV6-1,NA,NA,TRBJ2-7
CASSKPRGNQPQHF,TGTGCCAGTAGTAAACCGAGGGGAAATCAGCCCCAGCATTTT,TRBV19,NA,NA,TRBJ1-5
CASSQDGLAAYNEQFF,TGTGCCAGCAGCCAAGATGGGCTAGCGGCCTACAATGAGCAGTTCTTC,TRBV4-2,TRBD2,NA,TRBJ2-1
CASSLLGQGRGKYTF,TGTGCCAGCAGCTTGTTGGGACAGGGGCGCGGGAAGTACACCTTC,TRBV5-4,TRBD1,once,TRBJ1-2
CASSPSAGPTYEQYF,TGTGCCAGCAGCCCCTCAGCAGGGCCCACTTACGAGCAGTACTTC,TRBV28,NA,NA,TRBJ2-7
CASSLVGSSYEQYF,TGCGCCAGCAGCTTGGTAGGCTCTTCCTACGAGCAGTACTTC,TRBV5-1,NA,once,TRBJ2-7
CASSLADFPQHF,TGTGCCAGCAGTTTAGCGGACTTTCCCCAGCATTTT,TRBV28,NA,NA,TRBJ1-5
CASSYSGAEQPQHF,TGTGCCAGCAGTTACTCTGGGGCGGAGCAGCCCCAGCATTTT,TRBV6-6,NA,few,TRBJ1-5